The source of this TCR beta chain is a study of OX40 agonist ivuxolimab in advanced cancers. Turning to the overall study: Ivuxolimab was a fully human IgG2 agonistic monoclonal antibody targeting the costimulatory receptor OX40 (CD134). In the dose-escalation cohort, approximately 83% of patients were male, and the mean age was 60 years with a range of roughly 20 to 85. Patients were allowed to have had prior anti-PD-1, anti-PD-L1 or anti-CTLA-4 therapy, and around two fifths of the dose-escalation patients had been treated with checkpoint inhibitors. Intravenous ivuxolimab was administered to patients every 2 weeks at six dose levels: 0.01, 0.1, 0.3, 1.5, 3 and 10 mg/kg. The paper covers the monotherapy dose-escalation part of the phase I ivuxolimab trial, which included N of about 51 patients. Peripheral TCRbeta sequencing aimed to test whether ivuxolimab altered TCR sequence diversity and caused clonal T-cell expansion. Partial responses occurred in three dose-escalation patients, of whom one had hepatocellular carcinoma and two had cutaneous melanoma. Of the approximately 54 patients in dose escalation, 19 had hepatocellular carcinoma, about 15 had melanoma, 9 had renal cell carcinoma and 9 had head and neck cancer. The study at large found these results: Partial responders in the 0.1-3.0 mg/kg groups had among the lowest normalized peripheral clonal expansion, especially among CD8+ T cells. After ivuxolimab, more expanded clones were found on average in CD8+ T cells than in CD4+ T cells. Low levels of normalized T-cell clonal expansion were also seen in some patients who did not respond. The antigen specificity of the peripheral T cells that underwent clonal expansion was not determined. At doses of 0.1 to 3.0 mg/kg, clonal expansion of both CD4+ and CD8+ T cells in blood was seen between baseline and week 6.

The trial excluded patients who had a history of autoimmune disease or were on systemic immunosuppression. Peripheral blood for TCR sequencing was collected from all dose cohorts at baseline, on cycle 4 day 1, and on cycle 7 day 1. Samples came from an open-label, multicenter, first-in-human phase I dose-escalation trial of ivuxolimab. The trial enrolled adults with locally advanced or metastatic head and neck squamous cell, hepatocellular, melanoma or renal cell carcinoma. Before TCR sequencing, CD4+ and CD8+ T cells were separately sorted from peripheral blood. Comments on this clone: Its antigen specificity is not known. Within one base of it there is no much larger clone, and no base qualities were kept.

To sequence the TCRbeta CDR3 region, genomic DNA was isolated from the sorted cells. The immunoSEQ Assay was used to sequence the TCRbeta CDR3 regions. The immuneACCESS repertoire file appears here via TCRdb, limited to in-frame rearrangements. These files lack a portion of the clones; in checked studies, under half of the deficit traces to unresolved V genes, and the cause of the others is not known. The sample has approximately 22,000 clones on record, 84% of them singletons. The biggest ten clones account for about 35% of the sample. There are 14 amino acids in the CDR3, from cysteine to phenylalanine inclusive. Solely the CDR3 DNA is kept, with 42 bases framed from the first base. The junction carries 13 bases between V and J, which are trimmed by 2 bases and 8 bases respectively. The germline V gene sets CDR1 to SGHVS and CDR2 to FQNEAQ.

This specimen consisted of CD4+ or CD8+ T cells sorted from blood, obtained in a trial of the OX40 agonist ivuxolimab. This TCR was recovered from an adult with an advanced solid tumor such as melanoma, head and neck, liver or kidney cancer. The rearrangement joined TRBV7-8 to TRBJ1-5; D gene: possibly TRBD1, on 5 matching bases. The CDR3 in this case is CASSLYTGSKPQHF. The DNA reads as follows: TGTGCCAGCAGCTTATACACAGGTAGCAAGCCCCAGCATTTT.